The T cell receptor (beta chain) described here comes from a study of shared clonotypes between healthy human individuals. About 30,000 T cell genomes (around 200 ng DNA) went into each sorted-subset replicate. Method: immunoSEQ multiplex PCR; TCRdb's copy keeps in-frame clones and lacks some. The profile covers around 510,000 clones, with approximately 94% appearing a single time and about 0.059% taken by the ten largest. Study-wide results and limits: In general, naive subsets displayed greater estimated richness than memory subsets did. Sampling covered nothing but blood. Tissue TCR repertoires likely differ from those found in blood.

Germline V gene lookup returns CDR1 MNHNS and CDR2 SASEGT. V lost 3 bases, J lost 0 bases, and 11 bases lay in between. The CDR3 is 15 residues long. Worth noting for this clone: The antigen remains unidentified.

The J gene is TRBJ1-1, the V gene TRBV6-1, with D unresolved. This TCR was sampled from a young woman in good health. The material sequenced was naive CD4+ T cells sorted from blood. The subset: CD45RA+ positively selected. CDR3 in amino acids: CASSELRLMNTEAFF. CDR3 nucleotides: TGTGCCAGCAGTGAGCTCAGGCTCATGAACACTGAAGCTTTCTTT.